This passage covers 3 T cell receptor beta chains from one sample sequenced in a study of post-analysis software for immune sequencing data (dated by TCRdb to the mid-2010s). Paper-wide results and their limitations: Patients showed significantly higher frequencies than controls for roughly five TRBV segments, among them TRBV5-6, TRBV5-1 and TRBV20-1.

No antigen has been assigned to these receptors. Library preparation used PCR. The sample was run on an Illumina HiSeq 2500. To reduce PCR and sequencing biases, unique molecular identifiers were incorporated into the TCR beta cDNA libraries. In-frame beta chains were kept once TCRdb had trimmed the public reads at Q25 with fastp and called clones with MiXCR. Each CDR3 protein appears once, grouped with its most common genes and DNA. This sample holds roughly 570,000 distinct CDR3 sequences; 30% to 40% were observed only once. The ten largest clones add up to approximately 6% of the sample. What was sequenced was blood. These receptors all come from a girl aged 2 to 17 with multiple sclerosis.

This clonotype was picked up a small number of times. This chain connects TRBV5-1 to TRBJ2-3; D ambiguous. The CDR3 length is 16 residues. The germline CDR1 and CDR2 sequences are SGHRS and YFSETQ. Trimming left V 0 bases short and J 0 bases short, with 11 bases between. Written as DNA, the CDR3 is TGCGCCAGCAGCTTGGAGCTCCCGGTCAGCACAGATACGCAGTATTTT. Translating it yields CASSLELPVSTDTQYF. The entire variable domain, with the rest obtained from reference TRBV5-1 and TRBJ2-3, is as follows: KAGVTQTPRYLIKTRGQQVTLSCSPISGHRSVSWYQQTPGQGLQFLFEYFSETQRNKGNFPGRFSGRQFSNSRSEMNVSTLELGDSALYLCASSLELPVSTDTQYFGPGTRLTVL.

The table lists this clonotype with a few counts. V is TRBV4-1 and J is TRBJ1-2, with D unclear. With 0 bases removed from V and 8 bases from J, the gap between germline ends came to 16 bases. Germline V CDR1 and CDR2: MGHRA, YSYEKL. The CDR3 spans 15 residues. CDR3 region: CASSQDWTGTGGYTF. Written as DNA, the CDR3 is TGCGCCAGCAGCCAAGACTGGACGGGCACTGGAGGCTACACCTTC.

This clonotype was counted between two and nine times. The chain couples TRBV3-1 to TRBJ1-4; D not resolved. The V end lost 6 bases, the J end lost 3 bases, and 8 bases lay between the germline ends. Germline loops: CDR1 LGHDT, CDR2 YNNKEL (reference sequence). The CDR3 totals 13 residues. The CDR3 reads CASRTAANEKLFF. The CDR3 DNA reads TGTGCCAGCAGGACGGCGGCTAATGAAAAACTGTTTTTT.